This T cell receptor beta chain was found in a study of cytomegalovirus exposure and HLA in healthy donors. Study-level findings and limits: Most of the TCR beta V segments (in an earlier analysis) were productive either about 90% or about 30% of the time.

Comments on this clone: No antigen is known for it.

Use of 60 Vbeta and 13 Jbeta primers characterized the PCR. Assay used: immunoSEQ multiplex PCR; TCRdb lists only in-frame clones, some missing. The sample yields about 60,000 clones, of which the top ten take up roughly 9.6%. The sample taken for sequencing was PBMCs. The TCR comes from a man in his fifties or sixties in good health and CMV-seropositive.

The CDR3 protein is CASSLRQKSYEQYF. CDR3 bases: TGTGCCAGCAGCTTACGACAGAAATCCTACGAGCAGTACTTC. The chain links TRBV5-6 to TRBJ2-7; D perhaps matches TRBD1 (5 bases). V lost 2 bases and J 1 base, leaving 10 bases between the germline ends. Germline V gene data show CDR1 as SGHDT and CDR2 as YYEEEE. This CDR3 has 14 residues.